Sequencing of this TCR beta chain was carried out in a study of T-cell reconstitution after alpha-beta-depleted transplantation in children. As it was prepared, the TCRbeta library received unique molecular identifiers. MiXCR, run by TCRdb on the PCR reads, gives a single entry per CDR3 protein. The data hold approximately 490,000 distinct CDR3 sequences, with about an eighth observed a single time. Germline V gene data show CDR1 as GTSNPN and CDR2 as SVGIG (reference sequence). This CDR3 spans 14 amino acids. V shed 2 bases and J shed 3 bases, with 14 bases lying between them. The clonotype comes from a human donor who donated a stem cell graft to a child with combined immunodeficiency. The input for sequencing was PBMCs from the stem cell graft donor, taken from the stem cell graft. This chain links TRBV30 with TRBJ2-7, with D possibly being TRBD2 (5 bases). The CDR3 loop is CAWSLGGSVYEQYF. As DNA, the CDR3 is TGTGCCTGGAGTTTGGGCGGGTCGGTCTACGAGCAGTACTTC.